What follows are 9 T cell receptor beta chains derived from one specimen sequenced in a study of shared clonotypes between healthy human individuals. In the naive CD8 group, cells lacked CD45RO and were positively selected for CCR7, so terminally differentiated effector memory CD45RA+ cells were left out. Method: immunoSEQ multiplex PCR; TCRdb's copy keeps in-frame clones and lacks some. The sample includes some 800,000 clones, about 91% of them seen just once. Sequenced: naive CD8+ T cells sorted from blood. The source is a man younger than 45 in good health.

Of note for this clone: Other DNA sequences from this sample encode an identical CDR3 as well. This chain joins TRBV30 and TRBJ1-5; possibly TRBD1 for D (5 bases). The germline gives CDR1 GTSNPN, CDR2 SVGIG (reference sequence). Trimming left V 0 bases short and J 4 bases short, with 7 bases between. CDR3 length equals 13 residues. The CDR3 bases are TGTGCCTGGAGTGTTGGGGGGAATCAGCCCCAGCATTTT. This sequence encodes CAWSVGGNQPQHF.

The chain employs TRBV28 and TRBJ1-1; TRBD1 matches at 8 bases. Germline assignment: CDR1 MDHEN and CDR2 SYDVKM. This CDR3 is 16 amino acids long. V was pared by 3 bases and J by 0 bases, with 6 bases of the junction left unmatched. CDR3 amino acids: CASSLGRQGMNTEAFF. CDR3 nucleotides: TGTGCCAGCAGTTTGGGACGACAGGGGATGAACACTGAAGCTTTCTTT.

The chain has TRBV20-1 and TRBJ2-7; D perhaps matches TRBD2 (6 bases). V dropped 6 bases and J dropped 9 bases, with 15 bases sitting between them. The CDR3 covers 11 residues. Germline CDR1 DFQATT, CDR2 SNEGSKA (reference sequence). This chain's CDR3 is CSALLATRQYF. The CDR3 region has the DNA TGCAGTGCCTTACTAGCCACTAGGCAGTACTTC.

In its sample, this clone was seen once. This rearrangement joins TRBV5-1 to TRBJ2-7; 7 bases line up with TRBD1. In germline, CDR1 is SGHRS, CDR2 YFSETQ. The CDR3 covers 13 residues. With V trimmed by 3 bases and J by 6 bases, 6 bases remained unmatched. Written as DNA, the CDR3 is TGCGCCAGCAGCTCCACTACAGGGGCCGAGCAGTACTTC. Amino acid sequence: CASSSTTGAEQYF.

The rearrangement links TRBV18 to TRBJ2-2; the D gene is possibly TRBD1 (6 bases). V dropped 4 bases and J dropped 0 bases, with 18 bases sitting between them. From germline, CDR1 is KGHSH and CDR2 LQKENI. The CDR3 is made up of 18 amino acids. The CDR3 DNA sequence: TGTGCCAGCTCACTTGCAACAACAGGGCTCTCGAACACCGGGGAGCTGTTTTTT. Protein product: CASSLATTGLSNTGELFF.

V gene TRBV4-3 combines with J gene TRBJ2-1; TRBD2 agrees at 9 bases. CDR1 is LGHNA and CDR2 is YSLEER in the germline V gene. The CDR3 is made up of 16 amino acids. V gave up 0 bases and J gave up 8 bases; unmatched junction bases: 8. CDR3 coding DNA: TGCGCCAGCAGCCAAGAGTTTGCGGGAGGGCCCGATGAGCAGTTCTTC. Translating it yields CASSQEFAGGPDEQFF.

This clone was seen a few times. The gene calls are TRBV7-9 and TRBJ1-1; D is uncertain. Germline V lookup: CDR1 SEHNR, CDR2 FQNEAQ (reference sequence). Trimming took 4 bases from V and 3 from J, leaving 6 bases between them. The CDR3 is 12 amino acids. Written as DNA, the CDR3 is TGTGCCAGCAGCTACAGCGACACTGAAGCTTTCTTT. Amino acid sequence: CASSYSDTEAFF.

As for this clone: This specimen includes other DNA sequences encoding the same CDR3. The genes are TRBV5-4 and TRBJ2-3, with 12 bases that match TRBD1. Germline CDR1 and CDR2: SGHNT and YYREEE (reference sequence). J gave up 6 bases and V 4 bases, and 3 bases lay outside the gene matches. The CDR3 length is 14 residues. The CDR3: CASSAGQGADTQYF. DNA of the CDR3: TGTGCCAGCAGCGCGGGACAGGGGGCCGATACGCAGTATTTT.

A few counts support this clone. The chain employs TRBV2 and TRBJ1-5; unclear D gene. The CDR3 contains 14 residues. V lost 3 bases and J 3 bases, leaving 9 bases between the germline ends. Germline V lookup: CDR1 SNHLY, CDR2 FYNNEI. This CDR3 reads CASSDGSNNQPQHF. The CDR3, as DNA: TGTGCCAGCAGTGACGGGTCAAACAATCAGCCCCAGCATTTT.